Given below is one T cell receptor beta chain in context. Its antigen is as yet unknown. Autoimmune disease history or systemic immunosuppression barred patients. Here immunoSEQ multiplex PCR was the method, and the copy in TCRdb shows in-frame clones only, minus some. The sample lists about 49,000 clones, about 85% seen once, with 20% in the top ten. This sample was included in a study of OX40 agonist ivuxolimab in advanced cancers. The germline gives CDR1 SGHRS, CDR2 YFSETQ. The germline V and J ends were trimmed by 0 bases and 3 bases, with 15 bases remaining between them. The CDR3 runs 16 residues. General study findings and limits: People who partly responded at 0.1-3.0 mg/kg had some of the least clonal expansion seen. Also showing low normalized T-cell clonal expansion were some of the nonresponders.

The sequences come from CD4+ or CD8+ T cells sorted from blood, collected in a trial of the OX40 agonist ivuxolimab. The chain carries TRBV5-1 and TRBJ1-1; D might be TRBD1 (5 bases). This TCR was sampled from an adult with an advanced solid tumor such as melanoma, head and neck, liver or kidney cancer. Written as DNA, the CDR3 is TGCGCCAGCAGCTTGGCCCGTGACACGGGGCACACTGAAGCTTTCTTT. It translates to CASSLARDTGHTEAFF.